These 32 T cell receptor beta chains share one sample of origin, sequenced in a study of glioma-infiltrating T cells. The iRepertoire nested amplicon-rescue multiplex PCR amplified TCR alpha and beta CDR3s from RNA. TCRdb re-called the multiplex PCR reads with MiXCR, one entry per CDR3 protein. The repertoire holds fewer than 110,000 distinct CDR3 sequences, with under 30% as singletons. Sequenced: glioma tissue, nonneoplastic brain tissue, or PBMCs (not recorded which). The receptors were sampled from a human donor with low-grade glioma or glioblastoma, undergoing nonglioma brain surgery, or in good health (not recorded which).

This clonotype was detected many times. The rearrangement uses TRBV7-2 and TRBJ1-5; D call uncertain. CDR1 is SGHTA, CDR2 FQGNSA, per germline. With 5 bases removed from V and 7 bases from J, the gap between germline ends came to 12 bases. The CDR3 covers 13 residues. The CDR3 DNA is TGTGCCAGCAGCCCAAAAAACGGGCAGCCCCAGCATTTT. This translates into CASSPKNGQPQHF.

This clonotype was counted at least ten times. The chain combines TRBV6-1 with TRBJ1-1; tentative D call: TRBD1 (6 bases). The CDR3 runs to 14 residues. Germline V gene sequence: CDR1 MNHNS, CDR2 SASEGT. The ends were cut back, 6 bases at V and 5 bases at J, with 16 bases in the middle. CDR3 in amino acids: CASSLRQVLTEAFF. Written as DNA, the CDR3 is TGTGCCAGCAGCCTTCGACAGGTATTGACTGAAGCTTTCTTT.

The J gene is TRBJ2-7, the V gene TRBV19; 14 bases match TRBD2. Looked up from germline, CDR1 is LNHDA and CDR2 is SQIVND (reference sequence). The junction had 5 bases not matched to a gene; V was cut back by 0 bases and J by 4 bases. The CDR3 spans 17 residues. CDR3 DNA sequence: TGTGCCAGTAGTATAGATGGGACTAGCGGGGGATTATACGAGCAGTACTTC. Its protein product is CASSIDGTSGGLYEQYF.

As for this clonotype: Sequence at one end of the junction differs from germline and may be a read error. The rearrangement links TRBV12-3 or TRBV12-4 to TRBJ2-1; 13 nucleotides agree with TRBD2. The CDR3 sequence is 14 residues long. In DNA form, the CDR3 reads TGTGCCAGCAGTCGACTAGCGGGGGGAAATGGGCAGTTCTTC. Amino acid sequence: CASSRLAGGNGQFF.

This clonotype showed up just once. A clone one base away is much larger, so this may be a read error. The rearrangement uses TRBV6-2 or TRBV6-3 and TRBJ2-1; a possible D gene is TRBD2 (5 bases). Per germline, CDR1 MNHEY and CDR2 SVGEGT. Deletions cut 6 bases from V and 6 bases from J, with 15 bases between. The CDR3 runs to 14 residues. The CDR3 spells CASSQGRGVNEQFF. The CDR3 DNA is TGTGCCAGCAGCCAAGGACGGGGTGTCAATGAGCAGTTCTTC.

CDR3 bases: TGTGCCAGTAGTTGGGACAGGGGAGGGCAGCCCCAGCATTTT. Translated, it gives CASSWDRGGQPQHF. This sequence joins TRBV19 and TRBJ1-5, with 10 bases fitting TRBD1. The CDR3 covers 14 residues. Per germline, CDR1 LNHDA and CDR2 SQIVND (reference sequence). V lost 5 bases, J lost 7 bases, and 5 bases stayed unmatched.

This clonotype was seen a few times. This chain joins TRBV4-3 and TRBJ2-1, with 7 bases identical to TRBD1. The CDR3 loop spans 16 amino acids. From germline, CDR1 is LGHNA and CDR2 YSLEER. Trimming cost V 2 bases and J 4 bases; bases outside gene matches: 8. The CDR3 bases are TGCGCCAGCAGCCAAAATTACGGGACAGTATACAATGAGCAGTTCTTC. Translated: CASSQNYGTVYNEQFF.

Concerning this clonotype: This may come from a read error, since a much larger clone is one base off. The chain uses TRBV27 and TRBJ2-3; 12 nucleotides line up with TRBD2. CDR1 and CDR2 (germline): MNHEY, SMNVEV (reference sequence). CDR3 length equals 14 residues. Here the CDR3 DNA reads TGTGTCAGCTTAGGACTAGCGGGGTGGGGTACGCAGTATTTT. As protein: CVSLGLAGWGTQYF.

This clonotype has only a few counts. The gene calls are TRBV6-2 or TRBV6-3 and TRBJ1-1, with a possible D match to TRBD1 (6 bases). Per the germline V gene, CDR1 is MNHEY and CDR2 is SVGEGT. Deletions cut 4 bases from V and 3 bases from J, with 15 bases between. The CDR3 consists of 15 residues. As DNA, the CDR3 is TGTGCCAGCAGTTTTCAACCGGACAGCTACACTGAAGCTTTCTTT. This codes for CASSFQPDSYTEAFF.

This clonotype was seen ten or more times. CDR3 amino acids: CASRSTRSHGYTF. Written as DNA, the CDR3 is TGTGCCAGCAGATCTACAAGAAGCCATGGCTACACCTTC. The genes are TRBV7-2 and TRBJ1-2; D is undetermined. V was cut by 6 bases and J by 6 bases, with 14 bases left in between. The germline V gene has CDR1 SGHTA and CDR2 FQGNSA. This CDR3 region has 13 residues.

The chain links TRBV5-4 to TRBJ2-6, with D maybe TRBD2 (5 bases). The CDR3 is 17 residues long. Per the germline V gene, CDR1 is SGHNT and CDR2 is YYREEE (reference sequence). Deletions cut 5 bases from V and 0 bases from J, with 15 bases between. The CDR3 DNA follows: TGTGCCAGCAGATCCCTCGGGGAGCCCTCTGGGGCCAACGTCCTGACTTTC. It is translated as CASRSLGEPSGANVLTF.

This clonotype was seen a handful of times. This chain uses TRBV6-6 with TRBJ1-5; D is ambiguous. There are 13 residues in the CDR3. From germline, CDR1 is MNHNY and CDR2 SVGAGI (reference sequence). The V end was cut by 10 bases, the J end by 10 bases, with 20 bases between. This CDR3 is CATDEGECHPQHF. For the CDR3, the DNA is TGTGCCACCGACGAGGGTGAATGTCATCCCCAGCATTTT.

Notes on this clonotype: This may stem from a read error, because a much larger clone lies one nucleotide away. V is TRBV20-1 and J is TRBJ1-2, with a tentative D call TRBD1 (5 bases). CDR1 is DFQATT and CDR2 is SNEGSKA in the germline V gene (reference sequence). The CDR3 contains 14 residues. The V end was cut by 1 base, the J end by 4 bases, with 13 bases between. The CDR3 DNA reads as TGCAGTGCTAGAGGGGACGGAATCCTCTATGGCTACACCTTC. Its protein product is CSARGDGILYGYTF.

This clonotype appeared once. This may arise from a read error, as a much more abundant clone is one base away. The CDR3 loop reads CASSLSPLSHEQYF. The CDR3 DNA reads TGTGCTAGCAGCTTATCTCCACTCTCCCACGAGCAGTACTTC. This chain links TRBV7-6 with TRBJ2-7, with D uncertain. The CDR3 has 14 amino acids. Per the germline V gene, CDR1 is SGHVS and CDR2 is FNYEAQ.

With respect to this clonotype: Compared with germline, one end of the junction differs, possibly owing to a read error. The CDR3 coding sequence is TGTGCCAGCAGCGAAGAACGGGAAGCGGCAGATACGCAGTATTTT. This sequence encodes CASSEEREAADTQYF. This chain links TRBV3-1 with TRBJ2-3; a possible D gene is TRBD2 (5 bases). The length of the CDR3 is 15 residues. Germline CDR1 reads LGHDT; CDR2 reads YNNKEL (reference sequence).

This CDR3 reads CAWARRQGRNTEAFF. CDR3 nucleotides: TGTGCCTGGGCCCGGAGGCAGGGGAGGAACACTGAAGCTTTCTTT. The V call is TRBV30, the J call TRBJ1-1, with a tentative D call TRBD1 (6 bases). V lost 5 bases and J 1 base, leaving 17 bases between the germline ends. Germline V gives CDR1 GTSNPN, CDR2 SVGIG (reference sequence). The CDR3 contains 15 residues.

To note about this clonotype: A much more abundant neighbour one base away suggests this may be a read error. The chain recombines TRBV28 with TRBJ1-1; 9 nucleotides align to TRBD1. This CDR3 contains 16 residues. Germline trimming cut 5 bases from V and 5 bases from J; bases unmatched to any gene: 12. Germline assignment: CDR1 MDHEN and CDR2 SYDVKM. DNA for the CDR3: TGTGCCAGCAGTACCCAGTTGGACAGGGGAGTGACTGAAGCTTTCTTT. It codes for CASSTQLDRGVTEAFF.

This clonotype was seen many times. The chain employs TRBV7-2 and TRBJ1-1, with TRBD1 matching 9 bases. The CDR3 runs to 16 residues. V was pared by 0 bases and J by 8 bases, with 10 bases of the junction left unmatched. CDR1 and CDR2 (germline): SGHTA, FQGNSA. The CDR3 DNA reads TGTGCCAGCAGCTTAGCGGGACAGGGTACTTCAGGCGAAGCTTTCTTT. The encoded protein is CASSLAGQGTSGEAFF. Full variable domain (remainder filled in from reference TRBV7-2 and TRBJ1-1): GAGVSQSPSNKVTEKGKDVELRCDPISGHTALYWYRQSLGQGLEFLIYFQGNSAPDKSGLPSDRFSAERTGGSVSTLTIQRTQQEDSAVYLCASSLAGQGTSGEAFFGQGTRLTVV.

To note about this clonotype: This could be a read error, since a much larger clone is one nucleotide away. The rearrangement uses TRBV7-9 and TRBJ2-5; D gene ambiguous. Germline CDR1 is SEHNR and CDR2 is FQNEAQ (reference sequence). CDR3 length: 15 residues. For the CDR3, the DNA is TGTGCCAGCAGCTTAGATGGCCAGGCCCCAGAGAGCCAGTACTTC. Protein product: CASSLDGQAPESQYF.

This clonotype has just a few counts. The chain has TRBV12-3 or TRBV12-4 and TRBJ1-2, with 8 bases lining up with TRBD1. The CDR3 sequence is 13 residues long. V was clipped by 4 bases and J by 5 bases; unmatched bases: 3. Here the CDR3 reads CASSYDRGYGYTF. CDR3 DNA sequence: TGTGCCAGCAGTTATGACAGGGGTTATGGCTACACCTTC.

The sample holds many counts of this clonotype. The chain recombines TRBV15 with TRBJ2-7; D is possibly TRBD1 (5 bases). The length of the CDR3 is 15 residues. The V end lost 4 bases, the J end lost 2 bases, and 15 bases lay between the germline ends. Germline-derived CDR1 and CDR2 are LNHNV and YYDKDF (reference sequence). CDR3 sequence (DNA): TGTGCCACCAGCATTGGGGCAGAACCCACCTACGAGCAGTACTTC. As protein: CATSIGAEPTYEQYF.

This clonotype was seen ten or more times. The V gene is TRBV6-1, the J gene TRBJ1-1; 7 bases fit TRBD1. The CDR3 totals 15 residues. V lost 7 bases, J lost 2 bases, and 10 bases stayed unmatched. Looked up from germline, CDR1 is MNHNS and CDR2 is SASEGT. The CDR3 here is CASKIMGQINTEAFF. The DNA of the CDR3 is TGTGCCAGCAAAATTATGGGACAGATAAACACTGAAGCTTTCTTT.

This clonotype was picked up many times. The rearrangement joins TRBV20-1 to TRBJ1-2, with 8 bases lining up with TRBD1. Germline V gives CDR1 DFQATT, CDR2 SNEGSKA (reference sequence). V lost 2 bases to trimming and J lost 8 bases; unmatched junction nucleotides: 13. This CDR3 spans 15 amino acids. Written as DNA, the CDR3 is TGCAGTGCTAGATCTAACAGGGGGGGCCTTTGGGGCTACACCTTC. This translates into CSARSNRGGLWGYTF.

This clonotype was observed many times. This chain links TRBV6-2 or TRBV6-3 with TRBJ2-5; the match to TRBD2 covers 10 bases. Trimming removed 2 bases from V and 7 bases from J; junction bases left unmatched: 7. This CDR3 is 15 amino acids long. CDR1 and CDR2 from the germline V gene are MNHEY and SVGEGT. The CDR3: CASSYREAGGVTQYF. The CDR3 DNA reads TGTGCCAGCAGTTACAGAGAAGCGGGGGGGGTGACCCAGTACTTC.

This clonotype was observed at least ten times. The chain recombines TRBV27 with TRBJ1-6; 10 bases map to TRBD1. CDR1 is MNHEY, CDR2 SMNVEV, per germline (reference sequence). The CDR3 consists of 19 residues. Trimming at V came to 4 bases and at J to 0 bases, leaving 9 bases not matched to a gene. The CDR3 here is CASSSRQGATSSYNSPLHF. CDR3 nucleotides: TGTGCCAGCAGTTCGCGACAGGGGGCTACGAGCTCCTATAATTCACCCCTCCACTTT.

Ten or more counts support this clonotype. The V and J genes are TRBV25-1 and TRBJ1-1; D is uncertain. This CDR3 is 14 amino acids long. The germline V gene has CDR1 MGHDK and CDR2 SYGVNS. The V gene lost 4 bases and the J gene lost 1 base, with 10 bases spanning the gap. The CDR3 DNA sequence: TGTGCCAGCAGTGGTGGGCTAGGGAACACTGAAGCTTTCTTT. It is translated as CASSGGLGNTEAFF.

In this sample, this clonotype turned up a few times. Possible read error: a much larger clone is one base away. This chain joins TRBV7-2 and TRBJ1-2, with no clear D. The CDR3 consists of 12 residues. Looked up from germline, CDR1 is SGHTA and CDR2 is FQGNSA. V lost 5 bases and J lost 10, with 14 bases in between. The CDR3 sequence: CASSPYEDAYTF. The CDR3, as DNA: TGTGCCAGCAGCCCGTATGAGGATGCCTACACCTTC.

On this clonotype: This may arise from a read error, as a much more abundant clone is one base away. Because the CDR3's place on the DNA is in doubt, the DNA is left out and the CDR3 is given as listed by TCRdb. The genes are TRBV7-9 and TRBJ1-1; the table names TRBD1, a call not compared with the DNA. The length of the CDR3 is 16 amino acids, counting both ends. Germline values: CDR1 SEHNR, CDR2 FQNEAQ (reference sequence). The CDR3 loop is CASSFASGAMGFGALF.

This clonotype was seen repeatedly, ten times or more. The rearrangement joins TRBV20-1 to TRBJ1-2; D remains ambiguous. The V and J ends lost 6 bases and 0 bases respectively, with 11 bases between them. The V gene's germline CDR1 is DFQATT and CDR2 SNEGSKA (reference sequence). The CDR3 covers 13 residues. The CDR3 nucleotides read TGCAGTGCCACGGACGACCCTAACTATGGCTACACCTTC. As protein: CSATDDPNYGYTF.

This chain connects TRBV7-9 to TRBJ2-7, with D tentatively TRBD2 (6 bases). From germline, CDR1 is SEHNR and CDR2 FQNEAQ (reference sequence). The CDR3 covers 16 residues. Trimming shortened V by 5 bases and J by 2 bases, and 19 bases separated the two germline ends. CDR3 DNA sequence: TGTGCCAGCAGCCGGAGGCGGGGCCCAGAAGCCTACGAGCAGTACTTC. Residues: CASSRRRGPEAYEQYF.

This clonotype was detected many times. The rearrangement joins TRBV4-3 to TRBJ2-1; D may match TRBD1 or TRBD2 (5 bases each). The CDR3 runs to 14 residues. CDR1 LGHNA and CDR2 YSLEER come from the germline V gene. V was clipped by 4 bases and J by 9 bases, with 16 bases between them. CDR3 in amino acids: CASSPGPSKGEQFF. The CDR3 DNA is TGCGCCAGCAGCCCGGGACCCTCTAAGGGTGAGCAGTTCTTC.

Remarks on this clonotype: Given a much more abundant clone one base away, this may be a read error. The V call is TRBV10-3, the J call TRBJ2-1; D ambiguous. This CDR3 has 14 amino acids. CDR1 and CDR2 (germline): ENHRY, SYGVKD. Here the CDR3 DNA reads TGTGCCATCGGTGACCTAAGCTCCTACAATGAGCAGTTCTTC. As protein: CAIGDLSSYNEQFF.